Below, 5 T cell receptor beta chains from the same sample are listed, as sequenced in a study of a mutant IDH1 vaccine in newly diagnosed glioma. Antigen specificity for these receptors is unknown. As for time point: week 11, during vaccination. Each vaccine dose was 300 ug of mutant IDH1 20-mer peptide, with topical imiquimod. Profiled with immunoSEQ multiplex PCR; TCRdb holds only in-frame clones, not every one. The sample holds about 40,000 clones, 84% seen once. The material was PBMCs, obtained from a glioma patient whose treatment included an IDH1 peptide vaccine. The source is a man aged 35-49 years with glioma.

V and J are TRBV29-1 and TRBJ2-3, with D possibly matching TRBD2 (5 bases). The length of the CDR3 is 13 residues. The germline V and J ends were trimmed by 3 bases and 2 bases, with 9 bases remaining between them. CDR1 and CDR2 (germline): SQVTM, ANQGSEA. The CDR3 reads CSVEAEDTDTQYF. In DNA, the CDR3 is TGCAGCGTTGAGGCGGAGGACACAGATACGCAGTATTTT.

The chain has TRBV5-1 and TRBJ2-3; D may be TRBD2 (5 bases). With 4 bases removed from V and 4 bases from J, the gap between germline ends came to 13 bases. Germline V gene sequence: CDR1 SGHRS, CDR2 YFSETQ. The CDR3 is 14 residues long. Here the CDR3 DNA reads TGCGCCAGCAGCAACCCTCTGGGAGCAGATACGCAGTATTTT. Translating it yields CASSNPLGADTQYF.

This clone has only a few counts. The V call is TRBV6-1, the J call TRBJ1-2, with D unresolved. Germline loops: CDR1 MNHNS, CDR2 SASEGT. Deletions cut 6 bases from V and 2 bases from J, with 13 bases between. The length of the CDR3 is 14 residues. CDR3 in amino acids: CASRALAPNYGYTF. DNA of the CDR3: TGTGCCAGCAGGGCCTTAGCTCCAAACTATGGCTACACCTTC.

This chain's CDR3 is CASSQVSRGLSYEQYF. Here the CDR3 DNA reads TGTGCCAGCAGCCAAGTTTCCAGGGGGTTATCCTACGAGCAGTACTTC. V is TRBV14 and J is TRBJ2-7, with 7 bases fitting TRBD1. V gave up 1 base and J gave up 1 base; unmatched junction bases: 7. The germline V gene has CDR1 SGHDN and CDR2 FVKESK. CDR3 length: 16 residues.

As DNA, the CDR3 is TGTGCCAGTAATCCTACAGGGGTGAGGGAAGCTTTCTTT. Its translation is CASNPTGVREAFF. The V and J genes are TRBV19 and TRBJ1-1, with TRBD1 matching over 7 bases. CDR3 size: 13 residues. The germline V gene encodes CDR1 LNHDA and CDR2 SQIVND (reference sequence). V was clipped by 7 bases and J by 8 bases; unmatched bases: 10.